Below, 27 T cell receptor beta chains from the same sample are listed, as sequenced in a study of T cells expressing NK-cell markers. From its re-call of the 5' RACE reads, TCRdb lists each CDR3 protein once, without DNA. The sample's table shows about 390,000 distinct CDR3 sequences. The sample consisted of blood T cells: a sorted CD56 or NKG2C T cell subset, CD4+ or CD8+ T cells, or bulk PBMC T cells (not recorded which). These receptors were collected from a woman between 45 and 65 years old in good health.

This chain uses TRBV4-1 with TRBJ2-7; the D call of TRBD2 rests on TCRdb alone, since no DNA is present to check it. Germline-derived CDR1 and CDR2 are MGHRA and YSYEKL. CDR3 length: 14 residues. CDR3 protein: CASSHGTSSYEQYF.

CDR3 sequence reads: CAISESISGNEQFF. The V gene is TRBV10-3, the J gene TRBJ2-1; TCRdb outputs TRBD2, but without DNA this stays unchecked. The CDR3 spans 14 residues. CDR1 is ENHRY and CDR2 is SYGVKD in the germline V gene.

The rearrangement links TRBV5-5 to TRBJ2-3; checking the TCRdb D call of TRBD2 is not possible without DNA. Germline V gives CDR1 SGHKS, CDR2 YYEKEE (reference sequence). The CDR3 totals 16 residues. This CDR3 reads CASSPRRGGSTDTQYF.

V gene TRBV5-1 combines with J gene TRBJ2-1; TCRdb's assignment of TRBD2 cannot be checked, as there is no DNA. This CDR3 contains 16 residues. Germline V gene sequence: CDR1 SGHRS, CDR2 YFSETQ. The CDR3 spells CASSFNIAGPNNEQFF.

The genes are TRBV12-3 or TRBV12-4 and TRBJ2-1; as DNA is missing, the TRBD1 call by TCRdb cannot be tested. The CDR3 length is 15 residues. The CDR3 is CASSPGQERYNEQFF.

The rearrangement uses TRBV27 and TRBJ2-1; no DNA is available, so the TRBD2 call from TCRdb remains unchecked. There are 16 residues in the CDR3. Germline lookup yields CDR1 MNHEY and CDR2 SMNVEV (reference sequence). Here the CDR3 reads CASSPLGAGVNNEQFF.

This chain connects TRBV18 to TRBJ1-1. Germline CDR1 reads KGHSH; CDR2 reads LQKENI. This CDR3 has 16 amino acids. CDR3 protein: CASSPPVTPLNTEAFF. The complete variable domain, with remaining parts taken from reference TRBV18 and TRBJ1-1, reads NAGVMQNPRHLVRRRGQEARLRCSPMKGHSHVYWYRQLPEEGLKFMVYLQKENIIDESGMPKERFSAEFPKEGPSILRIQQVVRGDSAAYFCASSPPVTPLNTEAFFGQGTRLTVV.

J is TRBJ1-1 and V is TRBV6-1. This CDR3 comprises 13 residues. The germline gives CDR1 MNHNS, CDR2 SASEGT. The chain's CDR3 is CASSEEILPQAFF.

This rearrangement joins TRBV3-1 to TRBJ2-2; TCRdb's D call, TRBD2, is unchecked because there is no DNA. There are 16 residues in the CDR3. Germline V gene sequence: CDR1 LGHDT, CDR2 YNNKEL (reference sequence). This CDR3 is CASSLGRAVWTGELFF. The full variable domain, its missing parts supplied by reference TRBV3-1 and TRBJ2-2, is DTAVSQTPKYLVTQMGNDKSIKCEQNLGHDTMYWYKQDSKKFLKIMFSYNNKELIINETVPNRFSPKSPDKAHLNLHINSLELGDSAVYFCASSLGRAVWTGELFFGEGSRLTVL.

The rearrangement links TRBV4-1 to TRBJ2-2; TCRdb's assignment of TRBD2 cannot be checked, as there is no DNA. Germline CDR1 MGHRA, CDR2 YSYEKL. CDR3 length equals 19 residues. The CDR3 loop reads CASSQDPSGRGSNTGELFF.

V and J are TRBV5-1 and TRBJ2-5; TCRdb names TRBD2, which stays unverified in the absence of DNA. The CDR3 runs to 16 residues. Germline CDR1 and CDR2: SGHRS and YFSETQ. The CDR3 loop reads CASSLRTKPSQETQYF.

V gene TRBV20-1 combines with J gene TRBJ2-1. The germline CDR1 and CDR2 sequences are DFQATT and SNEGSKA (reference sequence). The CDR3 length is 13 residues. The CDR3 here is CSVLTFSDNEQFF.

This sequence joins TRBV5-1 and TRBJ1-4. The germline CDR1 and CDR2 sequences are SGHRS and YFSETQ. This CDR3 has 13 residues. The CDR3 reads CASSLEIAEKLFF.

V and J are TRBV12-3 or TRBV12-4 and TRBJ2-7; the D call of TRBD2 rests on TCRdb alone, since no DNA is present to check it. This CDR3 contains 16 residues. CDR3 in amino acids: CASSPRTSGREPEQYF.

This clonotype is deemed medium-sized (0.01 to 0.1%) by its frequency. CDR3 protein: CASSLADEQFF. The V and J genes are TRBV5-1 and TRBJ2-1. The germline CDR1 and CDR2 sequences are SGHRS and YFSETQ. This CDR3 region has 11 residues.

The chain recombines TRBV6-1 with TRBJ1-2; without DNA, the TCRdb call of TRBD1 cannot be checked. The CDR3 totals 15 residues. CDR1 MNHNS and CDR2 SASEGT come from the germline V gene. The CDR3: CASSQVGTGQFGYTF.

This sequence joins TRBV6-5 and TRBJ1-2. This CDR3 has 13 amino acids. Germline CDR1 MNHEY, CDR2 SVGAGI. The CDR3: CASNNGRSYGYTF.

The genes are TRBV7-4 and TRBJ2-5. The CDR3 totals 14 residues. Germline V CDR1 and CDR2: SGHVT, SQSDAQ. The CDR3 spells CASSLKRNQETQYF.

This chain links TRBV6-5 with TRBJ2-2; as DNA is missing, the TRBD2 call by TCRdb cannot be tested. From germline, CDR1 is MNHEY and CDR2 SVGAGI. CDR3 size: 14 residues. This chain's CDR3 is CASRTGLATGELFF.

The chain links TRBV19 to TRBJ1-2; absent DNA, TCRdb's TRBD1 call cannot be checked. The CDR3 loop spans 12 amino acids. Germline V CDR1 and CDR2: LNHDA, SQIVND (reference sequence). The CDR3: CASSLGASGYTF.

The chain recombines TRBV10-3 with TRBJ2-1; TCRdb indicates TRBD2, and absent DNA this call remains unverified. The CDR3 spans 14 residues. Germline CDR1 and CDR2: ENHRY and SYGVKD. The CDR3: CATLGREGPSEQFF.

The V gene is TRBV18, the J gene TRBJ1-1. In germline, CDR1 is KGHSH, CDR2 LQKENI. The CDR3 loop spans 15 amino acids. CDR3 sequence: CASSRDQTANTEAFF.

This chain connects TRBV27 to TRBJ2-1; TCRdb outputs TRBD2, but without DNA this stays unchecked. This CDR3 contains 13 residues. Germline V gene sequence: CDR1 MNHEY, CDR2 SMNVEV (reference sequence). The CDR3 loop is CASMGLAASEQFF.

The V and J genes are TRBV29-1 and TRBJ2-3; as DNA is missing, the TRBD1 call by TCRdb cannot be tested. The germline V gene has CDR1 SQVTM and CDR2 ANQGSEA. This CDR3 region has 14 residues. CDR3 amino acids: CSVGGGAGTDTQYF.

The V gene is TRBV6-6, the J gene TRBJ1-1; TCRdb proposes TRBD1, but this gene call is untestable without DNA. Germline V gives CDR1 MNHNY, CDR2 SVGAGI (reference sequence). The CDR3 has 15 amino acids. The CDR3 sequence: CASSYSQGRRTEAFF.

J is TRBJ2-1 and V is TRBV5-1; the D call from TCRdb, TRBD1, cannot be confirmed without DNA. The CDR3 runs to 14 residues. The germline gives CDR1 SGHRS, CDR2 YFSETQ. Here the CDR3 reads CASSTLDWGDEQFF.

V gene TRBV6-5 combines with J gene TRBJ2-2; as DNA is missing, the TRBD2 call by TCRdb cannot be tested. Germline values: CDR1 MNHEY, CDR2 SVGAGI. The CDR3 has 13 amino acids. CDR3 sequence reads: CASSRDFTGELFF.